The 21 T cell receptor beta chains presented below share a single source sample, sequenced in a study of PD-1 blockade in classical Hodgkin lymphoma. Profiling relied on immunoSEQ multiplex PCR, and the TCRdb table lists in-frame clones only, not all of them. The data hold more than 35,000 clones, with 76% observed a single time. With no exception, relapse followed autologous stem cell transplantation in all patients, and brentuximab vedotin exposure varied. Here the sequenced sample was peripheral blood mononuclear cells (PBMCs), taken before the second cycle of nivolumab. Source of these receptors: a human donor with classical Hodgkin lymphoma.

The rearrangement links TRBV7-9 to TRBJ2-2; TRBD2 is a possible D gene (5 bases). V lost 3 bases and J 3 bases, leaving 14 bases between the germline ends. Germline-derived CDR1 and CDR2 are SEHNR and FQNEAQ (reference sequence). The CDR3 length is 16 residues. The CDR3 protein is CASSFVRSGYTGELFF. The CDR3 nucleotides are TGTGCCAGCAGCTTTGTTCGGAGCGGATACACCGGGGAGCTGTTTTTT.

The gene calls are TRBV11-3 and TRBJ2-2; D not certain. V dropped 3 bases and J dropped 5 bases, with 4 bases sitting between them. The germline V gene encodes CDR1 SGHNT and CDR2 YENEEA. CDR3 length equals 12 residues. The DNA of the CDR3 is TGTGCCAGCAGCTTCGAGACCGGGGAGCTGTTTTTT. Amino acid sequence: CASSFETGELFF.

This clone occurred once. The rearrangement joins TRBV5-1 to TRBJ2-6; 9 nucleotides match TRBD2. V lost 0 bases, J lost 4 bases, and 17 bases stayed unmatched. This CDR3 has 21 residues. CDR1 is SGHRS, CDR2 YFSETQ, per germline. This CDR3 is CASSLAPTGSGGPVGANVLTF. CDR3 nucleotides: TGCGCCAGCAGCTTGGCCCCAACGGGTAGCGGGGGTCCGGTAGGGGCCAACGTCCTGACTTTC.

This clone was seen more than once but under ten times. V usage is TRBV7-8 and J usage is TRBJ1-1; D is uncertain. Trimming stripped 5 bases from V and 4 bases from J, with 11 bases between. The CDR3 length is 13 residues. CDR1 and CDR2 (germline): SGHVS, FQNEAQ. Written as DNA, the CDR3 is TGTGCCAGCAGCCCCTCCCCCGGCACTGAAGCTTTCTTT. Translating it yields CASSPSPGTEAFF.

The chain recombines TRBV4-3 with TRBJ1-6; 7 positions match TRBD1. V was pared by 0 bases and J by 9 bases, with 8 bases of the junction left unmatched. Germline lookup yields CDR1 LGHNA and CDR2 YSLEER. The CDR3 runs 16 residues. The chain's CDR3 is CASSQDLQGLGSPLHF. The DNA of the CDR3 is TGCGCCAGCAGCCAAGACTTACAGGGGCTGGGTTCACCCCTCCACTTT.

V gene TRBV29-1 combines with J gene TRBJ2-1, with D perhaps TRBD1 or TRBD2 (5 bases each). The CDR3 runs 13 residues. Per germline, CDR1 SQVTM and CDR2 ANQGSEA. Deletions cut 3 bases from V and 10 bases from J, with 16 bases between. The CDR3 spells CSVDRSPRDEQFF. In DNA, the CDR3 is TGCAGCGTTGATCGGTCGCCCAGGGACGAGCAGTTCTTC.

In nucleotides, the CDR3 is TGTGCCAGCAGCTTAGAATCGGGCGTCGAGCAGTACTTC. Translating gives CASSLESGVEQYF. The chain uses TRBV11-2 and TRBJ2-7; D ambiguous. Trimming pared 0 bases from V and 6 bases from J, leaving 9 bases between. CDR1 and CDR2 (germline): SGHAT, FQNNGV. CDR3 length equals 13 residues.

The chain is built from TRBV7-8 and TRBJ1-1; no definite D call. V gave up 4 bases and J gave up 8 bases, with 11 bases separating them. The CDR3 is made up of 12 amino acids. Looked up from germline, CDR1 is SGHVS and CDR2 is FQNEAQ. The CDR3 DNA reads TGTGCCAGCAGCTCACTACTCGGGGAAGCTTTCTTT. Translation gives CASSSLLGEAFF.

V is TRBV6-1 and J is TRBJ2-1; possible D gene TRBD2, 7 bases. Germline-derived CDR1 and CDR2 are MNHNS and SASEGT. This CDR3 has 13 residues. V gave up 8 bases and J gave up 6 bases, with 14 bases separating them. CDR3 amino acids: CASEGGPSNEQFF. In DNA form, the CDR3 reads TGTGCCAGCGAGGGGGGGCCCTCCAATGAGCAGTTCTTC.

The rearrangement joins TRBV20-1 to TRBJ2-3, with D tentatively TRBD2 (6 bases). The CDR3 consists of 11 residues. Germline V gene sequence: CDR1 DFQATT, CDR2 SNEGSKA (reference sequence). The germline V and J ends were trimmed by 2 bases and 13 bases, with 13 bases remaining between them. The CDR3 sequence is CSARILAKEYF. DNA of the CDR3: TGCAGTGCTAGAATTCTAGCGAAGGAGTATTTT.

This clone was recorded once. In DNA form, the CDR3 reads TGCGCCAGCAGCTTCGGTGGCACTGAAGCTTTCTTT. Translating it yields CASSFGGTEAFF. The V gene is TRBV5-1, the J gene TRBJ1-1; D not resolved. The V and J ends lost 2 bases and 4 bases respectively, with 6 bases between them. Looked up from germline, CDR1 is SGHRS and CDR2 is YFSETQ. The CDR3 totals 12 residues.

V and J are TRBV27 and TRBJ2-3, with a weak D call TRBD1 (6 bases). The CDR3 extends over 14 amino acids. Germline-derived CDR1 and CDR2 are MNHEY and SMNVEV (reference sequence). V gave up 4 bases and J gave up 6 bases, with 14 bases separating them. CDR3 coding DNA: TGTGCCAGCAGTTCCCAGACAGGATGGGATACGCAGTATTTT. Protein: CASSSQTGWDTQYF.

This chain uses TRBV27 with TRBJ2-1; D call uncertain. This CDR3 region has 17 residues. CDR1 is MNHEY and CDR2 is SMNVEV in the germline V gene (reference sequence). The V gene lost 1 base and the J gene lost 3 bases, with 16 bases spanning the gap. This CDR3 reads CASSLFADGYLYNEQFF. As DNA, the CDR3 is TGTGCCAGCAGTTTATTCGCGGACGGTTACCTCTACAATGAGCAGTTCTTC.

This clone has only a few counts. This chain uses TRBV6-5 with TRBJ2-1; 10 positions match TRBD2. This CDR3 is built from 14 residues. V was clipped by 5 bases and J by 5 bases; unmatched bases: 3. In germline, CDR1 is MNHEY, CDR2 SVGAGI. As DNA, the CDR3 is TGTGCCAGCAGTCCGGGACTAGCGAACAATGAGCAGTTCTTC. Translation: CASSPGLANNEQFF.

The gene calls are TRBV6-1 and TRBJ1-4; 7 bases are a match to TRBD1. The V gene's germline CDR1 is MNHNS and CDR2 SASEGT. V was clipped by 3 bases and J by 7 bases; unmatched bases: 5. This CDR3 is built from 14 residues. The CDR3 DNA reads as TGTGCCAGCAGTGAGTGGCAGGGGGGTGAAAAACTGTTTTTT. Protein sequence: CASSEWQGGEKLFF.

This rearrangement joins TRBV2 to TRBJ2-1; the match to TRBD2 covers 7 bases. Germline CDR1 reads SNHLY; CDR2 reads FYNNEI. CDR3 length equals 15 residues. J was trimmed by 7 bases and V by 6 bases; bases with no gene match: 12. Written as DNA, the CDR3 is TGTGCCAGCAGCCAAGACCGACTAGCCACGAATGAGCAGTTCTTC. It yields the protein CASSQDRLATNEQFF.

Here the CDR3 reads CASSLQGSGYTF. The CDR3 DNA reads as TGTGCCAGCAGCTTACAGGGATCTGGCTACACCTTC. The genes are TRBV7-2 and TRBJ1-2; tentative D call: TRBD1 (5 bases). Per the germline V gene, CDR1 is SGHTA and CDR2 is FQGNSA. V lost 2 bases to trimming and J lost 7 bases, with 8 bases between them. The CDR3 is made up of 12 amino acids.

The gene calls are TRBV7-2 and TRBJ2-3; D is unclear. CDR3 length: 15 residues. Trimming removed 0 bases at V and 2 bases at J, with 9 bases between. The germline gives CDR1 SGHTA, CDR2 FQGNSA. CDR3 sequence (DNA): TGTGCCAGCAGCTTAGCATGGGAAAACACAGATACGCAGTATTTT. It specifies CASSLAWENTDTQYF.

The V gene is TRBV27, the J gene TRBJ2-7, with 7 bases identical to TRBD2. V dropped 1 base and J dropped 5; count of bases not matched to a gene: 8. The germline V gene encodes CDR1 MNHEY and CDR2 SMNVEV (reference sequence). This CDR3 has 15 residues. CDR3 nucleotides: TGTGCCAGCAGTTTATTGGGGGGGGAAGGCGACGAGCAGTACTTC. This gives the protein CASSLLGGEGDEQYF.

The V gene is TRBV11-2, the J gene TRBJ2-3, with D maybe TRBD2 (6 bases). V was trimmed by 4 bases and J by 1 base, leaving 15 bases between them. Germline assignment: CDR1 SGHAT and CDR2 FQNNGV. The CDR3 has 16 residues. CDR3: CASSSQPAGRTDTQYF. CDR3 bases: TGTGCCAGCAGCTCCCAGCCTGCGGGACGCACAGATACGCAGTATTTT.

This clone appeared a single time. CDR3 amino acids: CASSGTSGTGELFF. As DNA, the CDR3 is TGCGCCAGCTCCGGGACTAGCGGCACCGGGGAGCTGTTTTTT. This chain uses TRBV4-3 with TRBJ2-2, with 11 bases fitting TRBD2. The CDR3 is 14 amino acids. Trimming at V came to 8 bases and at J to 4 bases, leaving 3 bases not matched to a gene. Per the germline V gene, CDR1 is LGHNA and CDR2 is YSLEER.